The 17 T cell receptor beta chains given below trace back to one sample, sequenced in a study of T cells in Graves' hyperthyroidism and ophthalmopathy. Amplified regions were TCR beta CDR3 sequences from RNA transcripts. TCR CDR3 regions were first amplified by RT-PCR with HTBI primers. TCRdb re-called the multiplex PCR reads with MiXCR, one entry per CDR3 protein. The sample gives a few hundred thousand distinct CDR3 sequences, more than 14% of which show up once; about 14% is in the top ten. The specimen sequenced was blood. The receptors were sampled from a woman aged 40 to 50 with Graves' hyperthyroidism that later progressed to Graves' ophthalmopathy.

This clonotype was detected ten times or more. This chain connects TRBV28 to TRBJ2-7; weak D call: TRBD1 (5 bases). Trimming took 6 bases from V and 1 from J, leaving 13 bases between them. There are 14 residues in the CDR3. CDR1 and CDR2 from the germline V gene are MDHEN and SYDVKM. This CDR3 reads CASSPSTESYEQYF. For the CDR3, the DNA is TGTGCCAGCAGCCCCTCGACAGAATCCTACGAGCAGTACTTC.

This clonotype was recorded a few times. The CDR3 ends on some other residue instead of the conserved phenylalanine or tryptophan, so this is likely a read error. The V and J genes are TRBV28 and TRBJ2-7; D possibly corresponds to TRBD1 (6 bases). The germline gives CDR1 MDHEN, CDR2 SYDVKM. There are 13 residues in the CDR3. Trimming left V 5 bases short and J 5 bases short, with 13 bases between. The CDR3 DNA reads as TGTGCCAGCAGTGTCTCACAGGGCCACGAGCAGTACCTC. Translating it yields CASSVSQGHEQYL.

This clonotype appeared a few times. The chain employs TRBV18 and TRBJ2-6; D is perhaps TRBD1 (6 bases). This CDR3 comprises 17 residues. Trimming took 4 bases from V and 0 from J, leaving 13 bases between them. Germline-derived CDR1 and CDR2 are KGHSH and LQKENI. CDR3 protein: CASSQKQGISGANVLTF. The CDR3 coding sequence is TGTGCCAGCTCACAGAAACAGGGCATCTCTGGGGCCAACGTCCTGACTTTC.

This clonotype came up many times. The genes are TRBV25-1 and TRBJ2-7, with D unresolved. Trimming removed 4 bases at V and 7 bases at J, with 17 bases between. Per germline, CDR1 MGHDK and CDR2 SYGVNS. This CDR3 is built from 14 residues. In DNA, the CDR3 is TGTGCCAGCAGTGCGACCGAAAGAGAGTGGGAGCAGTACTTC. The encoded protein is CASSATEREWEQYF.

This clonotype appeared many times. This chain's CDR3 is CASSLDSGNTEAFF. Written as DNA, the CDR3 is TGCGCCAGCAGCTTGGATTCTGGGAACACTGAAGCTTTCTTT. This chain joins TRBV5-1 and TRBJ1-1; D uncertain. The CDR3 is made up of 14 amino acids. V lost 0 bases to trimming and J lost 1 base, with 7 bases between them. Germline CDR1 is SGHRS and CDR2 is YFSETQ.

This clonotype was counted ten times or more. The genes are TRBV10-3 and TRBJ2-3, with no clear D. This CDR3 contains 15 residues. Germline CDR1 ENHRY, CDR2 SYGVKD. The V and J ends lost 6 bases and 2 bases respectively, with 15 bases between them. CDR3 bases: TGTGCCATCAGCCAACAACGGCCCCACACAGATACGCAGTATTTT. Amino acid sequence: CAISQQRPHTDTQYF.

This clonotype occurred many times. CDR3 amino acids: CASSLLADNEKLFF. DNA of the CDR3: TGCGCCAGCAGCTTGTTGGCAGATAATGAAAAACTGTTTTTT. The genes are TRBV5-1 and TRBJ1-4; D unresolved. The CDR3 has 14 residues. CDR1 SGHRS and CDR2 YFSETQ come from the germline V gene. Trimming left V 1 base short and J 4 bases short, with 8 bases between.

This clonotype showed up just a few times. The genes are TRBV7-9 and TRBJ1-1; D unclear. V was pared by 2 bases and J by 5 bases, with 6 bases between. The CDR3 loop spans 12 amino acids. CDR1 is SEHNR, CDR2 FQNEAQ, per germline (reference sequence). CDR3: CASSLPSTEAFF. The CDR3 DNA reads as TGTGCCAGCAGCTTACCGTCTACTGAAGCTTTCTTT.

The table lists this clonotype with many counts. The genes are TRBV11-2 and TRBJ1-5; D might be TRBD1 (6 bases). This CDR3 has 14 residues. CDR1 and CDR2 (germline): SGHAT, FQNNGV. The ends were cut back, 6 bases at V and 8 bases at J, with 17 bases in the middle. CDR3 DNA sequence: TGTGCCAGCAGTTACGCCGGGGGCGTTGAGCCCCAGCATTTT. Translation gives CASSYAGGVEPQHF.

At least ten counts were recorded for this clonotype. The chain joins TRBV11-2 to TRBJ2-5; D not resolved. Trimming stripped 1 base from V and 0 bases from J, with 6 bases between. The CDR3 consists of 14 residues. The germline gives CDR1 SGHAT, CDR2 FQNNGV. The CDR3 loop reads CASSLARHQETQYF. In DNA form, the CDR3 reads TGTGCCAGCAGCTTAGCACGTCACCAAGAGACCCAGTACTTC. The full variable domain, in which reference TRBV11-2 and TRBJ2-5 provide the parts outside the CDR3, is EAGVAQSPRYKIIEKRQSVAFWCNPISGHATLYWYQQILGQGPKLLIQFQNNGVVDDSQLPKDRFSAERLKGVDSTLKIQPAKLEDSAVYLCASSLARHQETQYFGPGTRLLVL.

This clonotype has at least ten counts. This chain joins TRBV7-2 and TRBJ2-1; TRBD2 matches 8 bases. V lost 2 bases, J lost 4 bases, and 10 bases stayed unmatched. The CDR3 is 17 amino acids. Germline lookup yields CDR1 SGHTA and CDR2 FQGNSA. The CDR3 DNA follows: TGTGCCAGCAGCTTATATTCCAGCGGGGGTATATACAATGAGCAGTTCTTC. Translated: CASSLYSSGGIYNEQFF.

This clonotype was observed a few times. This chain joins TRBV20-1 and TRBJ2-1; 8 bases map to TRBD1. Germline V lookup: CDR1 DFQATT, CDR2 SNEGSKA (reference sequence). The J segment lost 4 bases and the V segment lost 0 bases, leaving 8 bases of the junction unmatched. This CDR3 has 16 amino acids. In nucleotides, the CDR3 is TGCAGTGCTAGAGATTTGCCGCGGACAGGGTACAATGAGCAGTTCTTC. This encodes CSARDLPRTGYNEQFF.

The genes are TRBV20-1 and TRBJ2-1, with 7 bases matching TRBD2. V shed 0 bases, J shed 12 bases, and the junction held 11 bases outside the gene matches. The CDR3 loop spans 14 amino acids. Per the germline V gene, CDR1 is DFQATT and CDR2 is SNEGSKA (reference sequence). The CDR3 sequence: CSAREAGAISGQFF. The DNA of the CDR3 is TGCAGTGCTAGAGAGGCGGGAGCCATTTCGGGGCAGTTCTTC.

A word on this clonotype: A much larger clonotype is one base distant, so this may be a read error. The chain is built from TRBV5-6 and TRBJ2-7; tentative D call: TRBD2 (6 bases). This CDR3 has 14 residues. Germline V gene data show CDR1 as SGHDT and CDR2 as YYEEEE. This chain's CDR3 is CAGSLGDSPYEQYF. Written as DNA, the CDR3 is TGTGCCGGCAGCTTGGGGGACTCCCCCTACGAGCAGTACTTC.

The J gene is TRBJ1-1, the V gene TRBV11-1, with unresolved D. With 5 bases removed from V and 1 base from J, the gap between germline ends came to 8 bases. From germline, CDR1 is SGHAT and CDR2 FQDESV (reference sequence). The CDR3 runs to 13 residues. In DNA form, the CDR3 reads TGTGCCAGCAGCCCTTTGGGGAACACTGAAGCTTTCTTT. This sequence encodes CASSPLGNTEAFF.

This clonotype ranks as medium-sized. This sequence joins TRBV7-2 and TRBJ1-5; D gene uncertain. The CDR3 is 13 amino acids. V was pared by 6 bases and J by 6 bases, with 12 bases between. Germline values: CDR1 SGHTA, CDR2 FQGNSA. The CDR3, as DNA: TGTGCCAGCAGTCCCGGCGGAGGTCAGCCCCAGCATTTT. The encoded protein is CASSPGGGQPQHF.

This clonotype has a count of ten or more. The V call is TRBV5-5, the J call TRBJ2-2; the D is unclear. In germline, CDR1 is SGHKS, CDR2 YYEKEE (reference sequence). V lost 1 base, J lost 5 bases, and 12 bases lay in between. This CDR3 comprises 15 residues. CDR3 protein: CASSLSKRGTGELFF. The CDR3 DNA reads as TGTGCCAGCAGCTTGTCCAAACGCGGTACCGGGGAGCTGTTTTTT.